This T cell receptor beta chain was obtained from a study of Graves' ophthalmopathy and Graves' hyperthyroidism. Trimming cost V 4 bases and J 1 base; bases outside gene matches: 12. The CDR3 is 17 amino acids. Using RNA transcripts, the TCR beta CDR3 regions were amplified. HTBI primers primed a first-round RT-PCR, and a second-round multiplex PCR followed. A single record per CDR3 protein comes from TCRdb applying MiXCR to the multiplex PCR reads. The table includes just over 600,000 distinct CDR3 sequences, about a fifth detected once. In this sample, this clonotype turned up many times. This TCR was sampled from a woman aged 18 to 35 with stable Graves' hyperthyroidism. Some clones in this sample may be carry-over from other donors' samples. The material sequenced was peripheral blood. V is TRBV12-3 or TRBV12-4 and J is TRBJ1-1, with 7 bases fitting TRBD1. As DNA, the CDR3 is TGTGCCAGCAGTTCCACCTCCGGGACAGAGAGGAACACTGAAGCTTTCTTT. It specifies CASSSTSGTERNTEAFF.